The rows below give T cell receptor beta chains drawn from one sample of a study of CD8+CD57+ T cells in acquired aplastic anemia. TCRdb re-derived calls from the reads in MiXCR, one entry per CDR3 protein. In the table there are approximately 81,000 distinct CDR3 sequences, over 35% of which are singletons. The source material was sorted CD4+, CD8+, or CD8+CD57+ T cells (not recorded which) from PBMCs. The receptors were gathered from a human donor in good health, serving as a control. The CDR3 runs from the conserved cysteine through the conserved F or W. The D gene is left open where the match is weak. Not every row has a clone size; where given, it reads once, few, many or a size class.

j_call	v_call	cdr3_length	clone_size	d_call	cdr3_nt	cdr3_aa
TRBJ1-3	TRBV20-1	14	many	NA	TGCAGTGCTAGAGATAAGAACTCTGGAAACACCATATATTTT	CSARDKNSGNTIYF
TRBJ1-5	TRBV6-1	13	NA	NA	TGTGCCAGCAGTGGCAGGGACAATCAGCCCCAGCATTTT	CASSGRDNQPQHF
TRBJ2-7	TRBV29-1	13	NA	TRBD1	TGCAGCGTTGGTGTGGGACAGTACTACGAGCAGTACTTC	CSVGVGQYYEQYF
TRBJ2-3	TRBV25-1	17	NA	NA	TGTGCCAGCAGTGCTAGCCCCTTGGGACGGAGCACAGATACGCAGTATTTT	CASSASPLGRSTDTQYF
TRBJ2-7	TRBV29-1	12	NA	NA	TGCAGCGCAAAACAGGGACCCTACGAGCAGTACTTC	CSAKQGPYEQYF
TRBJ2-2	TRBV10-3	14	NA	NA	TGTGCCATCAGTTTGCTGGATGGCACCGGGGAGCTGTTTTTT	CAISLLDGTGELFF
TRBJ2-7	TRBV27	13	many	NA	TGTGCCAGCAGCCCTGGCTGGGATTACGAGCAGTACTTC	CASSPGWDYEQYF
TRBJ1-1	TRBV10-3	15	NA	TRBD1	TGTGCCATCAGTGATGGGACAGAACCTCCAAGGGGAGCTTTCTTT	CAISDGTEPPRGAFF
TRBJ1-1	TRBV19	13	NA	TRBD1	TGTGCCAGTGGGGGCAGGGGGAACACTGAAGCTCTCTTT	CASGGRGNTEALF
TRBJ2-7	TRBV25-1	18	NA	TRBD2	TGTGCCAGCAGTGCCCTAGCGGGAGCGGGAGGGTCCACTTACGAGCAGTACTTC	CASSALAGAGGSTYEQYF
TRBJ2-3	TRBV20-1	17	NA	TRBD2	TGCAGTGCTAGTGCAGCCTCCGGGACTAGCGCACCAGATACGCAGTATTTT	CSASAASGTSAPDTQYF
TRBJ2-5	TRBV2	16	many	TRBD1	TGTGCCAGCAGAGGTGACAGGGAAGCGGTAGAAGAGACCCAGTACTTC	CASRGDREAVEETQYF
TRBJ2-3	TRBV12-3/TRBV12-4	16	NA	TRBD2	TGTGCCAGCAGCACCAGCCTAGCGGGAGCGGGTGATACGCAGTATTTT	CASSTSLAGAGDTQYF
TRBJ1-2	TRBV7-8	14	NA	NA	TGTGCCAGCAGCTTAGGGGGGGTCAACTATGGCTACACCTTC	CASSLGGVNYGYTF
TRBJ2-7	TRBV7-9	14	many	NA	TGTGCCAGCAGCCTGGGGGGGGGGCCCTACGAGCAGTACTTC	CASSLGGGPYEQYF
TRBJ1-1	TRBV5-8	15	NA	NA	TGTGCCAGCAGCCCGGTGGTTGGAACCTTGGCTGAAGCTTTCTTT	CASSPVVGTLAEAFF
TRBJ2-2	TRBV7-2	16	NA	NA	TGTGCCAGCAGCTTAAACAGGGACCGGGCCACCGGGGAGCTGTTTTTT	CASSLNRDRATGELFF
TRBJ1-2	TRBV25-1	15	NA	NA	TGTGCCAGCAGTTCTCTCCGGGGCAGGGGTTCCGGCTACACCTTC	CASSSLRGRGSGYTF
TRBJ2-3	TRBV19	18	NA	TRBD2	TGTGCCAGTAGTTTGGAGGGACTAGCGGGGCCAACCACAGATACGCAGTATTTT	CASSLEGLAGPTTDTQYF
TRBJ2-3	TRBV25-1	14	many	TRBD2	TGTGCCAGCAGTGCCCTAGCGGGAATGGATACGCAGTATTTT	CASSALAGMDTQYF
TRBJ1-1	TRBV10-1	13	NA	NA	TGCGCCAGCAGTGATGGGGCTATCACTAAAGCTTTCTTT	CASSDGAITKAFF
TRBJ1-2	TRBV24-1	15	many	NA	TGTGCCACCAGTGATTTGAGCGGTGGAAGGGAGAGCTACACCTTC	CATSDLSGGRESYTF
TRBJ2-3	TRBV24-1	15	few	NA	TGTGCCACCACCCCGGGACGGTCGGGGCCGGATACGCAGTATTTT	CATTPGRSGPDTQYF